This T cell receptor (delta chain) was found in a study of gamma-delta chains in newborns, infants, children. This clone was detected once. The sample contains more than one DNA sequence encoding this CDR3. The CDR3 contains 21 residues. Germline V gene sequence: CDR1 TSWWSYY, CDR2 QGS. After removal of 2 bases from V and 3 bases from J, the junction contained 24 bases not matched to a gene. TCRdb re-processed the reads via CATT. The table lists 4,200 or so delta-chain clones, less than 40% of them singletons. The sequenced sample was blood. V and J are TRDV1 and TRDJ1, with 7 bases aligning to TRDD3. The source of this sequence is a child who received the measles vaccine. CDR3 sequence reads: CALGERQFLRYWGRKADKLIF. The CDR3 nucleotides are TGTGCTCTTGGGGAAAGACAATTCCTGAGGTACTGGGGAAGGAAGGCCGATAAACTCATCTTT.